The 7 T cell receptor beta chains in this list originate from one sample, sequenced in a study of T cell responses to AZD1222 COVID-19 vaccine. The method was immunoSEQ multiplex PCR; TCRdb's version includes in-frame clones alone and lacks a portion of them. This sample has more than 95,000 clones, with around 90% found just once. The source was peripheral blood, collected on day 0 of AZD1222 vaccination. All receptors come from an adult in good health.

The rearrangement joins TRBV7-2 to TRBJ2-3; TRBD2 matches 7 bases. The CDR3 has 16 residues. V shed 4 bases, J shed 2 bases, and the junction held 9 bases outside the gene matches. CDR1 SGHTA and CDR2 FQGNSA come from the germline V gene. CDR3 residues: CASSSDGTTPTDTQYF. The CDR3 DNA reads TGTGCCAGCAGCTCGGACGGGACTACCCCCACAGATACGCAGTATTTT.

DNA for the CDR3: TGTGCCAGCAGCTTAGCTCAGCCCCAGCATTTT. This codes for CASSLAQPQHF. The chain links TRBV7-2 to TRBJ1-5; D uncertain. CDR1 and CDR2 from the germline V gene are SGHTA and FQGNSA. The CDR3 sequence is 11 residues long. The ends were cut back, 0 bases at V and 6 bases at J, with 0 bases in the middle. The full variable domain, rest sourced from reference TRBV7-2 and TRBJ1-5, is GAGVSQSPSNKVTEKGKDVELRCDPISGHTALYWYRQSLGQGLEFLIYFQGNSAPDKSGLPSDRFSAERTGGSVSTLTIQRTQQEDSAVYLCASSLAQPQHFGDGTRLSIL.

The chain combines TRBV4-1 with TRBJ1-3; 7 bases align to TRBD1. Germline V CDR1 and CDR2: MGHRA, YSYEKL. With 0 bases clipped from V and 0 bases from J, the junction kept 5 bases outside the gene matches. There are 17 residues in the CDR3. In DNA form, the CDR3 reads TGCGCCAGCAGCCAAGATAGGACAGGCTTCTCTGGAAACACCATATATTTT. It encodes CASSQDRTGFSGNTIYF.

The CDR3 DNA is TGTGCCTGGAGTGTACAGGGGTACACTGAAGCTTTCTTT. Protein sequence: CAWSVQGYTEAFF. The V call is TRBV30, the J call TRBJ1-1, with 7 bases matching TRBD1. The CDR3 spans 13 residues. CDR1 GTSNPN and CDR2 SVGIG come from the germline V gene (reference sequence). Trimming cost V 0 bases and J 3 bases; bases outside gene matches: 1.

This rearrangement joins TRBV7-9 to TRBJ1-1, with TRBD1 as a possible D gene (5 bases). The V end lost 8 bases, the J end lost 5 bases, and 18 bases lay between the germline ends. The CDR3 runs to 14 residues. CDR1 and CDR2 from the germline V gene are SEHNR and FQNEAQ (reference sequence). CDR3 nucleotides: TGTGCCAGCCGACCCGGGGGGGAATGGACTGAAGCTTTCTTT. This translates into CASRPGGEWTEAFF.

The chain employs TRBV2 and TRBJ1-3; perhaps TRBD1 as D (6 bases). The V and J ends lost 10 bases and 3 bases respectively, with 13 bases between them. Germline V gene lookup returns CDR1 SNHLY and CDR2 FYNNEI. The CDR3 loop spans 13 amino acids. The chain's CDR3 is CAIGGGGGNTIYF. CDR3 DNA sequence: TGTGCCATCGGAGGGGGAGGTGGAAACACCATATATTTT.

The chain is built from TRBV7-8 and TRBJ1-2; D remains unclear. The CDR3 runs to 14 residues. The germline V and J ends were trimmed by 3 bases and 2 bases, with 10 bases remaining between them. Per germline, CDR1 SGHVS and CDR2 FQNEAQ. CDR3 sequence (DNA): TGTGCCAGCAGCTTGGGCCGGAGAAACTATGGCTACACCTTC. Translating it yields CASSLGRRNYGYTF.